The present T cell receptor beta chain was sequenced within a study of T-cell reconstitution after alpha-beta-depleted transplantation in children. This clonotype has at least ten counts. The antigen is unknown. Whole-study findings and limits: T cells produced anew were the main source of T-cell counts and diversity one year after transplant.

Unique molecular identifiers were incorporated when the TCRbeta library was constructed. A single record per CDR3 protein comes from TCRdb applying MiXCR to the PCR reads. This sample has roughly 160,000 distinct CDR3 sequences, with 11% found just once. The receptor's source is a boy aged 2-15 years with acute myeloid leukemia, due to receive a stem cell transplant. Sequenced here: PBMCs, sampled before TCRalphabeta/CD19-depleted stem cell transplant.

The CDR3 region is CASSGGVGTEAFF. CDR3 nucleotide sequence: TGTGCCAGCAGCGGAGGGGTCGGGACTGAAGCTTTCTTT. The chain has TRBV7-3 and TRBJ1-1; TRBD1 might be the D (5 bases). The CDR3 spans 13 residues. Trimming took off 5 bases at V and 5 bases at J, with 12 bases between the two ends. Per germline, CDR1 SGHTA and CDR2 FQGTGA.